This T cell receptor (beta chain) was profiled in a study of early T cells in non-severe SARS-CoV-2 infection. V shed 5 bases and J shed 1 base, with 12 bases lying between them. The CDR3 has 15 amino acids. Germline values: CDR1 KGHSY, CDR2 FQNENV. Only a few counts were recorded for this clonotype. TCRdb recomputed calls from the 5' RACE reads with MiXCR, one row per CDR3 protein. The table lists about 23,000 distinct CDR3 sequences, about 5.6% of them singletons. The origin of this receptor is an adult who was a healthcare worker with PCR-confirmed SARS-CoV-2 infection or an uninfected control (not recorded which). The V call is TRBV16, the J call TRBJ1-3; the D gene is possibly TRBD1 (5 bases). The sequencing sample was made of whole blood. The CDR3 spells CASSTDSWSGNTIYF. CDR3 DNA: TGTGCCAGCAGCACAGACAGTTGGTCTGGAAACACCATATATTTT. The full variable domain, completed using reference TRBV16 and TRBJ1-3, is GEEVAQTPKHLVRGEGQKAKLYCAPIKGHSYVFWYQQVLKNEFKFLISFQNENVFDETGMPKERFSAKCLPNSPCSLEIQATKLEDSAVYFCASSTDSWSGNTIYFGEGSWLTVV.